This entry describes one T cell receptor (beta chain). Antigen: not known. Clones were sequenced by immunoSEQ multiplex PCR, and TCRdb holds only the in-frame ones, with some missing. The repertoire holds 95,000 to 120,000 clones, 90% to 95% seen once, with under 4.5% in the top ten. The data are from a study of brain T cells in children with intractable seizures. General study points: Absence of clones before surgery may stem from lower sequencing depth.

J was trimmed by 4 bases and V by 8 bases; bases with no gene match: 7. Germline CDR1 and CDR2: MNHEY and SMNVEV (reference sequence). The CDR3 runs 14 residues. Sequencing was limited to surgery cases with top T cell transcript signatures in brain tissue. V and J are TRBV27 and TRBJ2-1; 8 bases agree with TRBD2. The material was peripheral blood, obtained at surgery. This clonotype was sampled from a boy younger than two with hemimegalencephaly and intractable seizures. The DNA for the CDR3 is TGTGCCAGCGGCCCGGGACTAGGGTACAATGAGCAGTTCTTC. It specifies CASGPGLGYNEQFF.